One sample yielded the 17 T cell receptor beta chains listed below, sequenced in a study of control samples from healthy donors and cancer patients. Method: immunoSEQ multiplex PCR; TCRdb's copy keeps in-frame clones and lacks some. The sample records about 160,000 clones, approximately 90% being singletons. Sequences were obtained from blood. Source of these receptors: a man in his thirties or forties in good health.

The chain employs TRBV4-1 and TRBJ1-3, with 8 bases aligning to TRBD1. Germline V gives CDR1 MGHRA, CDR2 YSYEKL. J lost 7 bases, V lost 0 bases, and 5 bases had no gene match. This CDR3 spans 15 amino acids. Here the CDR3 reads CASSQDRGPSNTIYF. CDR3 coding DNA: TGCGCCAGCAGCCAAGACAGGGGGCCATCCAACACCATATATTTT.

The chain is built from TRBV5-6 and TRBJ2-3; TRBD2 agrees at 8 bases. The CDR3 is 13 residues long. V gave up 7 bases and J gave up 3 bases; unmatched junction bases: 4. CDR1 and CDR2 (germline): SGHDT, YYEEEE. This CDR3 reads CASWERETDTQYF. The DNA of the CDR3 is TGTGCCAGCTGGGAGCGGGAGACAGATACGCAGTATTTT.

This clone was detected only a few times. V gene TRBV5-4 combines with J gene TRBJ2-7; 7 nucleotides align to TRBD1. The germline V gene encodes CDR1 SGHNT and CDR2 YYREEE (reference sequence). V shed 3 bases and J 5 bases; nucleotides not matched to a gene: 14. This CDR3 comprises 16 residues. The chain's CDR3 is CASSSRTQGVDDEQYF. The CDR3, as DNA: TGTGCCAGCAGCTCACGTACCCAGGGGGTAGACGACGAGCAGTACTTC. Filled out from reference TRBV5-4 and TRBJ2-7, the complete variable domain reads ETGVTQSPTHLIKTRGQQVTLRCSSQSGHNTVSWYQQALGQGPQFIFQYYREEENGRGNFPPRFSGLQFPNYSSELNVNALELDDSALYLCASSSRTQGVDDEQYFGPGTRLTVT.

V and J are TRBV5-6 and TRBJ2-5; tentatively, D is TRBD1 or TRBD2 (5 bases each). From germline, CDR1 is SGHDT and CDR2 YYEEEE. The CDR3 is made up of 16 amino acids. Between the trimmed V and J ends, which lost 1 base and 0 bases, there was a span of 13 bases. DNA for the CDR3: TGTGCCAGCAGCTTGCTGGGACGGACGTACCAAGAGACCCAGTACTTC. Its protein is CASSLLGRTYQETQYF.

The chain's CDR3 is CASSRRIPSGYTF. CDR3 sequence (DNA): TGTGCCAGCAGCCGGCGGATACCGTCGGGCTACACCTTC. V is TRBV28 and J is TRBJ1-2; the D is unclear. V lost 6 bases to trimming and J lost 8 bases, with 16 bases between them. The CDR3 sequence is 13 residues long. Germline loops: CDR1 MDHEN, CDR2 SYDVKM.

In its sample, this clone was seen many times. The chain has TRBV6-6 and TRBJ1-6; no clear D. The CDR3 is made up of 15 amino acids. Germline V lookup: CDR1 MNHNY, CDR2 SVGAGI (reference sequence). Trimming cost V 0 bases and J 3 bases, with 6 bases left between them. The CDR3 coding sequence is TGTGCCAGCAGTTACTCCGGGCTCTATAATTCACCCCTCCACTTT. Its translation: CASSYSGLYNSPLHF.

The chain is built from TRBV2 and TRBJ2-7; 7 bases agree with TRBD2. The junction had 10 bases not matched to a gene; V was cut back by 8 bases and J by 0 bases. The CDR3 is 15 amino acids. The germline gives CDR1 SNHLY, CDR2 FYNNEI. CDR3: CASHPGRTSSYEQYF. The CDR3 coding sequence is TGTGCCAGCCACCCAGGACGGACTAGCTCCTACGAGCAGTACTTC.

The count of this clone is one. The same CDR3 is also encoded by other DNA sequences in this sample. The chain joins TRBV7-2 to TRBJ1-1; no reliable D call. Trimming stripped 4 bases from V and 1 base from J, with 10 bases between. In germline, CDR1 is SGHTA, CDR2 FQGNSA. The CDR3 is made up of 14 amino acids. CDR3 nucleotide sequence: TGTGCCAGCAGCTCCGGGCCTTCGAACACTGAAGCTTTCTTT. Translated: CASSSGPSNTEAFF. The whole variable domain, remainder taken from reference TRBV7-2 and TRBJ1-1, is GAGVSQSPSNKVTEKGKDVELRCDPISGHTALYWYRQSLGQGLEFLIYFQGNSAPDKSGLPSDRFSAERTGGSVSTLTIQRTQQEDSAVYLCASSSGPSNTEAFFGQGTRLTVV.

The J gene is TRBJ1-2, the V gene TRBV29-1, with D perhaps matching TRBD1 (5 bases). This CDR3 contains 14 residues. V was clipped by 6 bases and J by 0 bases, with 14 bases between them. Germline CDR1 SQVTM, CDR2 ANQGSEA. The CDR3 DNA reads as TGCAGCGTCCCCGGGACGGAGACTAACTATGGCTACACCTTC. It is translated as CSVPGTETNYGYTF.

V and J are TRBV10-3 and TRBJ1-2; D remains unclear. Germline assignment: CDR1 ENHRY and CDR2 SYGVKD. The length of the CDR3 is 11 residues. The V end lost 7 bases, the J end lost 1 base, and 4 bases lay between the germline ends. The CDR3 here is CAITGNYGYTF. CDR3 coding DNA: TGTGCCATCACGGGTAACTATGGCTACACCTTC.

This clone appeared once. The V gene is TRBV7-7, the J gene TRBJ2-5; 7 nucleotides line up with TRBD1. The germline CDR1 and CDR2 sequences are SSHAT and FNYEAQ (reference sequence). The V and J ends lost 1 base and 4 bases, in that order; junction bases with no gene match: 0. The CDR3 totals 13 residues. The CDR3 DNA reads TGTGCCAGCAGCTTAGACAGGGGAGAGACCCAGTACTTC. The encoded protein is CASSLDRGETQYF.

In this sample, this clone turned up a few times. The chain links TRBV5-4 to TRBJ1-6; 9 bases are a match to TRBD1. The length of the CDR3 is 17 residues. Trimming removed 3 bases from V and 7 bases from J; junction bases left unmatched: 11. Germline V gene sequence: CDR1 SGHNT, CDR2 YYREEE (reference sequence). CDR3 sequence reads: CASSSKGQGRGNSPLHF. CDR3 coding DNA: TGTGCCAGCAGCTCGAAGGGACAGGGAAGGGGAAATTCACCCCTCCACTTT.

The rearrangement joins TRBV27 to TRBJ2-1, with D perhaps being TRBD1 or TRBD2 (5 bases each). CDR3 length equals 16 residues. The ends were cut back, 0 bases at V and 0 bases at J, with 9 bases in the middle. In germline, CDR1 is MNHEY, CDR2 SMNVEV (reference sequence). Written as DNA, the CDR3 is TGTGCCAGCAGTTTATCGGGGACGAGCTCCTACAATGAGCAGTTCTTC. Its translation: CASSLSGTSSYNEQFF.

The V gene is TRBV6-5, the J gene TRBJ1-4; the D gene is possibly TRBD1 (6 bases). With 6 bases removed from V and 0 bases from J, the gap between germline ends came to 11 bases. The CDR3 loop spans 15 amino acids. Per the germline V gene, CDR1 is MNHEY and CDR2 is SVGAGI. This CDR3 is CASSTGGATNEKLFF. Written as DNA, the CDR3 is TGTGCCAGCAGCACCGGGGGCGCAACTAATGAAAAACTGTTTTTT.

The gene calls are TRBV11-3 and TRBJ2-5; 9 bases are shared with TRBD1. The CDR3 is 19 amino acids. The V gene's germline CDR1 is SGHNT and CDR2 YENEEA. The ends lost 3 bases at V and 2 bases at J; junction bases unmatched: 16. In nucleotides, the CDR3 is TGTGCCAGCAGCTTCCCAGCCGGGACGCCCGGGACAGGGCAAGAGACCCAGTACTTC. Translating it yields CASSFPAGTPGTGQETQYF.

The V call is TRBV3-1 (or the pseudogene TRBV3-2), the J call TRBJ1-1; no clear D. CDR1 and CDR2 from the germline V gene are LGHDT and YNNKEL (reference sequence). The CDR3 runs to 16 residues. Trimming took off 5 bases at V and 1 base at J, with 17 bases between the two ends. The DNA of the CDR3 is TGTGCCAGCAGCTCTCCATCGACATCCGAGAACACTGAAGCTTTCTTT. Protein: CASSSPSTSENTEAFF.

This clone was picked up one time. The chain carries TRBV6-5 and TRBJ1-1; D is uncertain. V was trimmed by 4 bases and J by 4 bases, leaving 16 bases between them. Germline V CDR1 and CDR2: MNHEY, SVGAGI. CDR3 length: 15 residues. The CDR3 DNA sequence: TGTGCCAGCAGTTCCCCTACGGTGGGAGCCACTGAAGCTTTCTTT. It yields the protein CASSSPTVGATEAFF.